This T cell receptor (beta chain) is drawn from a study of T cells in Graves' hyperthyroidism and ophthalmopathy. Study overall: Staff took peripheral blood when the initial diagnosis was made, before any treatment began.

Under 3 months was the duration of disease in ophthalmopathy patients, who also had a Clinical Activity Score of at least 3 and a NOSPECS grade of at least 4. Orbital computed tomography, thyroid ultrasound, serum thyroxine and TRAb, and clinical symptoms together informed the diagnoses. RNA transcripts yielded amplified TCR beta CDR3 regions. The primer set for the first-round RT-PCR of the TCR CDR3 was HTBI. Using its own MiXCR run on the multiplex PCR reads, TCRdb lists one record per CDR3 protein. In the table there are a few hundred thousand distinct CDR3 sequences, approximately 17% of which are singletons. This clonotype was counted many times. Germline values: CDR1 KGHSH, CDR2 LQKENI. With 0 bases removed from V and 2 bases from J, the gap between germline ends came to 11 bases. This CDR3 comprises 15 residues.

Specimen: blood. This receptor was obtained from a woman aged 60 to 75 with Graves' ophthalmopathy. V usage is TRBV18 and J usage is TRBJ2-7; possibly TRBD1 for D (6 bases). The CDR3 nucleotides read TGTGCCAGCTCACCACCTCAGGGGCGAACCTACGAGCAGTACTTC. Translating gives CASSPPQGRTYEQYF.